This passage covers 18 T cell receptor beta chains from one sample sequenced in a study of regulatory T cells in long-lasting Graves disease. Noted time point: persistent/refractory GD, antithyroid drugs over 5 years with positive TRAb. PBMC-extracted RNA yielded the TCR library. Relying on iRepertoire HTBI primers and Arm-PCR of CDR3 regions, the team built TCR beta libraries. TCRdb redid the calling of the multiplex PCR reads with MiXCR, one entry per CDR3 protein. The sample consists of about 470,000 distinct CDR3 sequences, roughly 21% of them appearing once. Sequenced here: peripheral blood mononuclear cells (PBMCs), sampled when the disease was refractory, from a patient treated with antithyroid drugs. These receptors came from a female donor with Graves disease.

This clonotype appeared a single time. This chain uses TRBV27 with TRBJ1-2, with 8 nucleotides matching TRBD1. V shed 8 bases, J shed 8 bases, and the junction held 13 bases outside the gene matches. The V gene's germline CDR1 is MNHEY and CDR2 SMNVEV (reference sequence). CDR3 size: 14 residues. DNA for the CDR3: TGTGCCAGCGGTTCCATAACAGGGGGAGGAGGCTACACCTTC. This encodes CASGSITGGGGYTF.

V and J are TRBV11-1 and TRBJ2-3; 8 bases map to TRBD2. Germline CDR1 is SGHAT and CDR2 is FQDESV (reference sequence). J was trimmed by 1 base and V by 8 bases; bases with no gene match: 11. There are 16 residues in the CDR3. CDR3 nucleotide sequence: TGTGCCAGCCGCTCCCGGGCGGGGGGTGGCACAGATACGCAGTATTTT. This translates into CASRSRAGGGTDTQYF. The full variable domain, rest sourced from reference TRBV11-1 and TRBJ2-3, is EAEVAQSPRYKITEKSQAVAFWCDPISGHATLYWYRQILGQGPELLVQFQDESVVDDSQLPKDRFSAERLKGVDSTLKIQPAELGDSAMYLCASRSRAGGGTDTQYFGPGTRLTVL.

The chain recombines TRBV10-3 with TRBJ1-2; D unresolved. The V and J ends lost 7 bases and 1 base respectively, with 10 bases between them. Germline CDR1 and CDR2: ENHRY and SYGVKD. This CDR3 spans 13 amino acids. The CDR3 here is CAITLDVNYGYTF. The CDR3, as DNA: TGTGCCATCACCCTGGACGTTAACTATGGCTACACCTTC.

The gene calls are TRBV28 and TRBJ2-1; no reliable D call. The CDR3 is made up of 13 amino acids. Trimming took off 7 bases at V and 12 bases at J, with 19 bases between the two ends. Germline V gives CDR1 MDHEN, CDR2 SYDVKM. CDR3 loop: CASNPTTRVMQFF. CDR3 coding DNA: TGTGCCAGCAATCCGACGACAAGGGTGATGCAGTTCTTC. Full variable domain (rest looked up from reference TRBV28 and TRBJ2-1): DVKVTQSSRYLVKRTGEKVFLECVQDMDHENMFWYRQDPGLGLRLIYFSYDVKMKEKGDIPEGYSVSREKKERFSLILESASTNQTSMYLCASNPTTRVMQFFGPGTRLTVL.

The V gene is TRBV7-9, the J gene TRBJ1-2; D may be TRBD1 (6 bases). The CDR3 covers 13 residues. The V and J ends lost 5 bases and 3 bases respectively, with 10 bases between them. Germline V gives CDR1 SEHNR, CDR2 FQNEAQ (reference sequence). CDR3: CASSPDRHYGYTF. CDR3 DNA sequence: TGTGCCAGCAGCCCGGACAGACACTATGGCTACACCTTC.

V is TRBV13 and J is TRBJ2-7, with 11 bases that match TRBD2. Trimming at V came to 0 bases and at J to 0 bases, leaving 10 bases not matched to a gene. Germline CDR1 reads PRHDT; CDR2 reads FYEKMQ (reference sequence). The CDR3 is 19 residues long. CDR3 DNA: TGTGCCAGCAGCTTAGGTCCTAGCGGGAGGTTCCTCTACTCCTACGAGCAGTACTTC. Translating gives CASSLGPSGRFLYSYEQYF.

This clonotype was detected ten times or more. V usage is TRBV28 and J usage is TRBJ1-2, with a tentative D call TRBD1 (5 bases). The CDR3 spans 12 residues. Germline assignment: CDR1 MDHEN and CDR2 SYDVKM. V was trimmed by 6 bases and J by 2 bases, leaving 7 bases between them. The CDR3 nucleotides read TGTGCCAGCAGGGGACTCAACTATGGCTACACCTTC. Amino acids: CASRGLNYGYTF.

In regard to this clonotype: Relative to the germline gene, one junction end is altered; a read error may explain this. The chain employs TRBV7-9 and TRBJ1-1; 9 bases line up with TRBD1. This CDR3 is 16 amino acids long. Germline V lookup: CDR1 SEHNR, CDR2 FQNEAQ (reference sequence). In nucleotides, the CDR3 is TGTGCCAGCAGGCAATTTGGACAGGGGATGAACATTGAAGCTTTCTTT. Protein: CASRQFGQGMNIEAFF. The whole variable domain, filled in from reference TRBV7-9 and TRBJ1-1, reads DTGVSQNPRHKITKRGQNVTFRCDPISEHNRLYWYRQTLGQGPEFLTYFQNEAQLEKSRLLSDRFSAERPKGSFSTLEIQRTEQGDSAMYLCASRQFGQGMNIEAFFGQGTRLTVV.

This clonotype was counted many times. This chain uses TRBV28 with TRBJ1-2; no firm D call. V lost 5 bases and J 8 bases, leaving 9 bases between the germline ends. The CDR3 runs to 11 residues. CDR1 MDHEN and CDR2 SYDVKM come from the germline V gene. In nucleotides, the CDR3 is TGTGCCAGCAGTAACCGAAGAGGCTACACCTTC. Translation gives CASSNRRGYTF.

This clonotype turned up a few times. V gene TRBV13 combines with J gene TRBJ2-7, with D hard to call. The germline gives CDR1 PRHDT, CDR2 FYEKMQ (reference sequence). The CDR3 runs to 13 residues. Trimming pared 5 bases from V and 4 bases from J, leaving 12 bases between. The CDR3 sequence: CASSDSDRYEQYF. The CDR3 nucleotides read TGTGCCAGCAGCGACTCGGACCGTTACGAGCAGTACTTC. The full variable domain, rest sourced from reference TRBV13 and TRBJ2-7, is AAGVIQSPRHLIKEKRETATLKCYPIPRHDTVYWYQQGPGQDPQFLISFYEKMQSDKGSIPDRFSAQQFSDYHSELNMSSLELGDSALYFCASSDSDRYEQYFGPGTRLTVT.

J is TRBJ2-7 and V is TRBV9, with 7 bases aligning to TRBD1. Germline values: CDR1 SGDLS, CDR2 YYNGEE. The CDR3 is 15 amino acids. V was clipped by 2 bases and J by 0 bases; unmatched bases: 5. CDR3 sequence: CASSVGTGDSYEQYF. For the CDR3, the DNA is TGTGCCAGCAGCGTTGGTACAGGGGACTCCTACGAGCAGTACTTC.

Notes on this clonotype: It may be a read error: a sequence one base away is much more abundant. This rearrangement joins TRBV6-2 or TRBV6-3 to TRBJ1-2; D is uncertain. The CDR3 length is 16 residues. The germline gives CDR1 MNHEY, CDR2 SVGEGT. CDR3 coding DNA: TGTGCCGGCAGGAGAAGCGATGAGGGCCTCTGGTATGGCTACACCTTC. Protein: CAGRRSDEGLWYGYTF.

This chain uses TRBV7-9 with TRBJ2-1, with TRBD2 matching over 11 bases. Germline values: CDR1 SEHNR, CDR2 FQNEAQ (reference sequence). The CDR3 sequence is 16 residues long. V trimming: 3 bases; J trimming: 3 bases; junction bases outside the gene matches: 4. Here the CDR3 reads CASSLTGTSGYNEQFF. CDR3 in DNA: TGTGCCAGCAGCTTGACCGGGACTAGCGGCTACAATGAGCAGTTCTTC.

In this sample, this clonotype turned up a few times. This chain connects TRBV19 to TRBJ1-6, with 7 bases aligning to TRBD1. Germline V gene lookup returns CDR1 LNHDA and CDR2 SQIVND (reference sequence). The CDR3 totals 13 residues. J gave up 10 bases and V 9 bases, and 9 bases lay outside the gene matches. CDR3 in DNA: TGTGCCAGCAGGGGGGGGGCCGGATCACCCCTCCACTTT. The encoded protein is CASRGGAGSPLHF. The complete variable domain, with remaining parts taken from reference TRBV19 and TRBJ1-6, reads DGGITQSPKYLFRKEGQNVTLSCEQNLNHDAMYWYRQDPGQGLRLIYYSQIVNDFQKGDIAEGYSVSREKKESFPLTVTSAQKNPTAFYLCASRGGAGSPLHFGNGTRLTVT.

The chain is built from TRBV11-3 and TRBJ2-1; 12 nucleotides match TRBD2. Unmatched junction bases numbered 12, after V lost 5 bases and J lost 10 bases. CDR3 length equals 16 residues. CDR1 and CDR2 (germline): SGHNT, YENEEA. CDR3 region: CASSLMGLAGPGEQFF. The CDR3, as DNA: TGTGCCAGCAGCCTCATGGGACTAGCGGGCCCGGGGGAGCAGTTCTTC.

Concerning this clonotype itself: A much larger clone sits a single nucleotide away, making a read error possible. This chain uses TRBV20-1 with TRBJ1-6; perhaps TRBD1 as D (6 bases). Deletions cut 6 bases from V and 10 bases from J, with 25 bases between. There are 16 residues in the CDR3. Per the germline V gene, CDR1 is DFQATT and CDR2 is SNEGSKA (reference sequence). The CDR3 here is CSAGAASRRRESPLHF. The CDR3 DNA reads TGCAGTGCGGGGGCAGCATCCAGGAGGCGCGAATCACCCCTCCACTTT.

This clonotype was found many times. V and J are TRBV6-2 or TRBV6-3 and TRBJ1-5; D is unclear. CDR3 size: 13 residues. Trimming shortened V by 2 bases and J by 4 bases, and 6 bases separated the two germline ends. CDR1 and CDR2 (germline): MNHEY, SVGEGT. For the CDR3, the DNA is TGTGCCAGCAGTTACAGGGAAAATCAGCCCCAGCATTTT. It translates to CASSYRENQPQHF.

The CDR3 here is CASSEWDILGEGDTQYF. As DNA, the CDR3 is TGTGCCAGCAGTGAATGGGACATACTCGGGGAGGGAGATACGCAGTATTTT. The chain is built from TRBV25-1 and TRBJ2-3; weak D call: TRBD2 (7 bases). V lost 1 base, J lost 5 bases, and 19 bases lay in between. Germline V gene data show CDR1 as MGHDK and CDR2 as SYGVNS. This CDR3 spans 17 amino acids. Combining the CDR3 with reference TRBV25-1 and TRBJ2-3 gives the whole variable domain EADIYQTPRYLVIGTGKKITLECSQTMGHDKMYWYQQDPGMELHLIHYSYGVNSTEKGDLSSESTVSRIRTEHFPLTLESARPSHTSQYLCASSEWDILGEGDTQYFGPGTRLTVL.